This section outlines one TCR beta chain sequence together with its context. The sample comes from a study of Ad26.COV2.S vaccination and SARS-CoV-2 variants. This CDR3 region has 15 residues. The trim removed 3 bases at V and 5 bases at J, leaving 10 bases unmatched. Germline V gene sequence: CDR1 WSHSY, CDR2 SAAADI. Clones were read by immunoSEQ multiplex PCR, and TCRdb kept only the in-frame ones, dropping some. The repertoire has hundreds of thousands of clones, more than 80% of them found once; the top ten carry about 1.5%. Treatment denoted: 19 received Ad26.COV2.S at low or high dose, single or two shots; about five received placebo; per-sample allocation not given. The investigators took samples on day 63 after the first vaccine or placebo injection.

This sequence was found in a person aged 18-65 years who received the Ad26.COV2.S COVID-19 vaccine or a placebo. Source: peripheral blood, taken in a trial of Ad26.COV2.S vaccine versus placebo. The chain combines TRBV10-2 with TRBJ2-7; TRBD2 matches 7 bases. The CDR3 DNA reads TGCGCCAGCAGTGAACGGGGGAGGGCCGGCCACGAGCAGTACTTC. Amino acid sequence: CASSERGRAGHEQYF.